Here is one T cell receptor beta chain with its context. This sample stems from a study of identical twins. V was cut by 0 bases and J by 1 base, with 16 bases left in between. Germline V gives CDR1 DFQATT, CDR2 SNEGSKA (reference sequence). This CDR3 has 17 residues. Template switching added a universal primer binding site, and final cDNA carried unique molecular identifiers. Each CDR3 protein gets one entry after TCRdb re-called the 5' RACE reads with MiXCR. Among roughly 540,000 distinct CDR3 sequences, under 25% were seen once, and the ten largest hold about 0.91%. Separately, the same data were catalogued under a study of T cells expressing NK-cell markers. That report adds: The sequencing cohort of eight donors included seven HCMV-seropositive individuals and one seronegative individual.

This chain uses TRBV20-1 with TRBJ2-1; D possibly corresponds to TRBD2 (5 bases). Sequenced sample: CD4+ T cells sorted from blood. This receptor was obtained from a woman aged 18-29 years in good health. In DNA form, the CDR3 reads TGCAGTGCTAGAGATCTGAGGGCAGTAGGATCCTACAATGAGCAGTTCTTC. Protein sequence: CSARDLRAVGSYNEQFF.